These 32 T cell receptor beta chains came from one sample sequenced in a study of blood T cell repertoires in COVID-19. Sequencing was performed with immunoSEQ multiplex PCR; in TCRdb, only in-frame clones are kept and a portion is missing. Altogether about 230,000 clones are present, approximately 88% being singletons, with the ten largest covering roughly 2.3%. The specimen sequenced was PBMCs or T cells enriched from blood (not recorded which). The origin of the receptors is a woman aged 40 to 50 with acute COVID-19.

The chain carries TRBV21-1 and TRBJ1-2. TRBV21-1 is a pseudogene locus. This CDR3 is 16 amino acids long. In DNA form, the CDR3 reads TGTGCCAGCAGCGCCGAAGCATCGAGCCGAAACTATGGCTACACCTTC. Residues: CASSAEASSRNYGYTF.

The chain combines TRBV5-4 with TRBJ1-1, with 7 bases matching TRBD1. In germline, CDR1 is SGHNT, CDR2 YYREEE (reference sequence). J lost 1 base, V lost 5 bases, and 5 bases had no gene match. This CDR3 is built from 14 residues. The DNA of the CDR3 is TGTGCCAGCAGAACGGGACAGTCGAACACTGAAGCTTTCTTT. As protein: CASRTGQSNTEAFF.

The genes are TRBV2 and TRBJ2-2; D may be TRBD2 (6 bases). Germline V gives CDR1 SNHLY, CDR2 FYNNEI. There are 14 residues in the CDR3. The ends were cut back, 8 bases at V and 0 bases at J, with 10 bases in the middle. CDR3 sequence: CASRRGPNTGELFF. DNA of the CDR3: TGTGCCAGCCGGAGGGGTCCGAACACCGGGGAGCTGTTTTTT.

The chain employs TRBV29-1 and TRBJ2-2; D is uncertain. The ends were cut back, 1 base at V and 5 bases at J, with 11 bases in the middle. Per the germline V gene, CDR1 is SQVTM and CDR2 is ANQGSEA. CDR3 length: 14 residues. The CDR3 region has the DNA TGCAGCGTTGAAGGGCTGACCAGGACCGGGGAGCTGTTTTTT. Amino acid sequence: CSVEGLTRTGELFF.

V and J are TRBV27 and TRBJ2-1; TRBD1 aligns across 9 bases. V lost 5 bases to trimming and J lost 7 bases; unmatched junction nucleotides: 9. Germline V lookup: CDR1 MNHEY, CDR2 SMNVEV (reference sequence). The CDR3 covers 15 residues. CDR3 nucleotides: TGTGCCAGCAGTCAAACCGGGACAGGGTCTAATGAGCAGTTCTTC. Its protein is CASSQTGTGSNEQFF.

The J gene is TRBJ2-1, the V gene TRBV7-2, with D perhaps matching TRBD1 (5 bases). Per the germline V gene, CDR1 is SGHTA and CDR2 is FQGNSA. CDR3 length equals 15 residues. Deletions cut 5 bases from V and 8 bases from J, with 19 bases between. In DNA, the CDR3 is TGTGCCAGCAGCCAAAGACTGGGGCTGGGCGATGAGCAGTTCTTC. Its protein product is CASSQRLGLGDEQFF.

This sequence joins TRBV5-1 and TRBJ2-3; TRBD1 is a possible D gene (6 bases). The CDR3 totals 15 residues. CDR1 is SGHRS, CDR2 YFSETQ, per germline. Trimming left V 4 bases short and J 2 bases short, with 14 bases between. In DNA form, the CDR3 reads TGCGCCAGCAGCCAGGGGACCCACCCCACAGATACGCAGTATTTT. Translating it yields CASSQGTHPTDTQYF.

The genes are TRBV5-8 and TRBJ1-1, with D tentatively TRBD1 (5 bases). The CDR3 contains 14 residues. V was pared by 0 bases and J by 5 bases, with 11 bases between. In germline, CDR1 is SGHTS, CDR2 YDEGEE. Here the CDR3 reads CASSLVEGRTEAFF. DNA for the CDR3: TGTGCCAGCAGCTTGGTGGAGGGGAGGACTGAAGCTTTCTTT.

This clone is a singleton in its sample. The chain couples TRBV29-1 to TRBJ1-4; TRBD1 matches 7 bases. The CDR3 is 13 residues long. Germline V gene data show CDR1 as SQVTM and CDR2 as ANQGSEA. Trimming cost V 6 bases and J 6 bases; bases outside gene matches: 7. This CDR3 is CSVSGTEDEKLFF. In DNA, the CDR3 is TGCAGCGTATCCGGGACAGAGGATGAAAAACTGTTTTTT.

The chain joins TRBV2 to TRBJ1-6; 7 positions match TRBD1. The germline gives CDR1 SNHLY, CDR2 FYNNEI. The length of the CDR3 is 14 residues. After removal of 8 bases from V and 10 bases from J, the junction contained 11 bases not matched to a gene. In nucleotides, the CDR3 is TGTGCCAGCGTCTACACAGGGGCCGAATCACCCCTCCACTTT. It is translated as CASVYTGAESPLHF.

The chain recombines TRBV2 with TRBJ2-1, with D maybe TRBD1 (7 bases). The CDR3 has 15 amino acids. CDR1 is SNHLY and CDR2 is FYNNEI in the germline V gene. Trimming removed 6 bases from V and 3 bases from J, with 15 bases in between. CDR3 nucleotides: TGTGCCAGCAGAGAACGACAGGGAGGCTACAATGAGCAGTTCTTC. It is translated as CASRERQGGYNEQFF.

The V and J genes are TRBV9 and TRBJ2-3; TRBD2 is a possible D gene (5 bases). Trimming cost V 0 bases and J 2 bases, with 10 bases left between them. Germline assignment: CDR1 SGDLS and CDR2 YYNGEE. The length of the CDR3 is 15 residues. The CDR3 region is CASSVGSGPTDTQYF. CDR3 bases: TGTGCCAGCAGCGTAGGGAGCGGCCCCACAGATACGCAGTATTTT. Full variable domain (missing parts from reference TRBV9 and TRBJ2-3): DSGVTQTPKHLITATGQRVTLRCSPRSGDLSVYWYQQSLDQGLQFLIQYYNGEERAKGNILERFSAQQFPDLHSELNLSSLELGDSALYFCASSVGSGPTDTQYFGPGTRLTVL.

The gene calls are TRBV16 and TRBJ2-1; 8 bases are shared with TRBD2. V was clipped by 1 base and J by 9 bases; unmatched bases: 11. The CDR3 loop spans 16 amino acids. The germline gives CDR1 KGHSY, CDR2 FQNENV. The CDR3 nucleotides read TGTGCCAGCAGCCAATGGGAGAGCGGGAGTCAGGGTGAGCAGTTCTTC. It codes for CASSQWESGSQGEQFF.

V is TRBV6-1 and J is TRBJ2-7; tentative D call: TRBD1 (6 bases). Germline V lookup: CDR1 MNHNS, CDR2 SASEGT. The CDR3 spans 12 residues. Between the trimmed V and J ends, which lost 0 bases and 9 bases, there was a span of 9 bases. In DNA, the CDR3 is TGTGCCAGCAGTGAAGCGAGGGGGATGCAGTACTTC. Translation gives CASSEARGMQYF.

V usage is TRBV7-2 and J usage is TRBJ2-2; 7 positions match TRBD2. V lost 5 bases and J lost 6; bases outside the gene matches: 15. This CDR3 region has 17 residues. CDR1 SGHTA and CDR2 FQGNSA come from the germline V gene. CDR3 in amino acids: CASSPLFGGERAGELFF. DNA of the CDR3: TGTGCCAGCAGCCCCCTTTTTGGGGGGGAGAGGGCCGGGGAGCTGTTTTTT.

The chain recombines TRBV24-1 with TRBJ2-3; D not certain. V was trimmed by 9 bases and J by 3 bases, leaving 9 bases between them. Germline CDR1 and CDR2: KGHDR and SFDVKD. This CDR3 spans 12 amino acids. CDR3: CATAVGTDTQYF. The CDR3 DNA sequence: TGTGCCACCGCCGTCGGGACAGATACGCAGTATTTT.

CDR3 protein: CASISSRDTQYF. The CDR3 coding sequence is TGCGCCAGCATTTCATCTCGGGATACGCAGTATTTT. The rearrangement joins TRBV5-1 to TRBJ2-3; no clear D. Germline assignment: CDR1 SGHRS and CDR2 YFSETQ. The CDR3 covers 12 residues. The germline V and J ends were trimmed by 6 bases and 6 bases, with 11 bases remaining between them.

This clone has only one observation. This chain links TRBV7-2 with TRBJ1-6; TRBD1 matches 7 bases. This CDR3 has 16 amino acids. The germline gives CDR1 SGHTA, CDR2 FQGNSA. V shed 6 bases, J shed 5 bases, and the junction held 10 bases outside the gene matches. The CDR3 sequence: CASSYLPGQNNSPLHF. CDR3 DNA: TGTGCCAGCAGTTATCTACCGGGACAGAATAATTCACCCCTCCACTTT.

This sequence joins TRBV24-1 and TRBJ2-1; D unresolved. The germline V gene has CDR1 KGHDR and CDR2 SFDVKD. This CDR3 has 14 residues. Trimming removed 3 bases from V and 4 bases from J, with 9 bases in between. CDR3 region: CATSDPSRYNEQFF. The CDR3 bases are TGTGCCACCAGTGATCCTTCTAGATACAATGAGCAGTTCTTC.

This CDR3 reads CASSQSLAGAYEQYF. The DNA of the CDR3 is TGTGCCAGCAGCCAAAGTCTAGCGGGTGCCTACGAGCAGTACTTC. The chain uses TRBV3-1 (or the pseudogene TRBV3-2) and TRBJ2-7; 8 bases are shared with TRBD2. Germline loops: CDR1 LGHDT, CDR2 YNNKEL (reference sequence). The CDR3 contains 15 residues. The trim removed 2 bases at V and 2 bases at J, leaving 5 bases unmatched.

This chain joins TRBV5-6 and TRBJ1-3, with D tentatively TRBD1 (5 bases). The length of the CDR3 is 13 residues. CDR1 SGHDT and CDR2 YYEEEE come from the germline V gene. Trimming removed 1 base from V and 6 bases from J, with 8 bases in between. For the CDR3, the DNA is TGTGCCAGCAGCTTGCAAGGGGTAAACACCATATATTTT. It specifies CASSLQGVNTIYF. Together with reference TRBV5-6 and TRBJ1-3, the CDR3 gives the full variable domain: DAGVTQSPTHLIKTRGQQVTLRCSPKSGHDTVSWYQQALGQGPQFIFQYYEEEERQRGNFPDRFSGHQFPNYSSELNVNALLLGDSALYLCASSLQGVNTIYFGEGSWLTVV.

The chain is built from TRBV9 and TRBJ1-6; D possibly corresponds to TRBD1 (5 bases). This CDR3 contains 15 residues. V shed 1 base and J shed 5 bases, with 10 bases lying between them. CDR1 is SGDLS and CDR2 is YYNGEE in the germline V gene. The CDR3 reads CASSVLGRDNSPLHF. The CDR3 nucleotides read TGTGCCAGCAGCGTACTGGGGCGTGATAATTCACCCCTCCACTTT.

This clone has only one observation. The chain combines TRBV5-1 with TRBJ2-7; TRBD2 agrees at 7 bases. CDR3 size: 16 residues. Germline loops: CDR1 SGHRS, CDR2 YFSETQ. J lost 6 bases, V lost 4 bases, and 16 bases had no gene match. CDR3 sequence reads: CASSMGEGGGTGEQYV. CDR3 DNA: TGCGCCAGCAGCATGGGGGAGGGAGGTGGTACAGGCGAGCAGTACGTC.

This sequence joins TRBV27 and TRBJ2-7; 7 positions match TRBD1. Trimming took 5 bases from V and 2 from J; bases not matched to a gene: 6. Germline loops: CDR1 MNHEY, CDR2 SMNVEV (reference sequence). The CDR3 is 14 residues long. Here the CDR3 DNA reads TGTGCCAGCAGTACGAGACAGGGAACCTACGAGCAGTACTTC. Translating it yields CASSTRQGTYEQYF.

The chain recombines TRBV2 with TRBJ1-3, with D perhaps matching TRBD1 (5 bases). The CDR3 loop spans 12 amino acids. Germline CDR1 reads SNHLY; CDR2 reads FYNNEI. Trimming took off 7 bases at V and 4 bases at J, with 8 bases between the two ends. The CDR3 sequence is CASKGIGNTIYF. DNA for the CDR3: TGTGCCAGCAAGGGGATAGGAAACACCATATATTTT.

This chain uses TRBV9 with TRBJ2-1, with 13 bases that match TRBD2. The CDR3 contains 15 residues. The V segment lost 0 bases and the J segment 8 bases; nucleotides outside the gene matches: 2. The germline V gene has CDR1 SGDLS and CDR2 YYNGEE. The CDR3 nucleotides read TGTGCCAGCAGCGTAGATGGGACTAGCGGGGATGAGCAGTTCTTC. Its translation: CASSVDGTSGDEQFF.

The chain uses TRBV3-1 (or the pseudogene TRBV3-2) and TRBJ1-2; 8 positions agree with TRBD1. The CDR3 contains 15 residues. Germline assignment: CDR1 LGHDT and CDR2 YNNKEL (reference sequence). After removal of 5 bases from V and 6 bases from J, the junction contained 11 bases not matched to a gene. The chain's CDR3 is CASSYLTGAKNGYTF. CDR3 nucleotides: TGTGCCAGCAGCTATCTGACAGGGGCGAAAAATGGCTACACCTTC.

This clone came up a few times. The V call is TRBV4-2, the J call TRBJ1-1; unclear D gene. CDR1 LGHNA and CDR2 YNFKEQ come from the germline V gene. Trimming removed 2 bases from V and 2 bases from J, with 6 bases in between. This CDR3 region has 13 residues. CDR3 residues: CASSQTINTEAFF. CDR3 coding DNA: TGTGCCAGCAGCCAAACTATAAACACTGAAGCTTTCTTT.

This clone was seen only a few times. V usage is TRBV7-2 and J usage is TRBJ2-7; 10 bases map to TRBD2. Trimming at V came to 5 bases and at J to 4 bases, leaving 8 bases not matched to a gene. The CDR3 sequence is 15 residues long. Germline CDR1 reads SGHTA; CDR2 reads FQGNSA. DNA of the CDR3: TGTGCCAGCAGCCTGGGCGCTAGCGGGAGTTACGAGCAGTACGTC. Protein: CASSLGASGSYEQYV.

This clone showed up just once. J is TRBJ1-1 and V is TRBV9; D may be TRBD1 (5 bases). Germline CDR1 is SGDLS and CDR2 is YYNGEE. Trimming shortened V by 2 bases and J by 2 bases, and 13 bases separated the two germline ends. CDR3 length: 15 residues. CDR3 nucleotide sequence: TGTGCCAGCAGCGTGTACGACAGACCCAACACTGAAGCTTTCTTT. Residues: CASSVYDRPNTEAFF.

This clone showed up just once. The rearrangement links TRBV28 to TRBJ2-7; D possibly corresponds to TRBD1 (6 bases). Germline CDR1 MDHEN, CDR2 SYDVKM. Trimming took 7 bases from V and 4 from J, leaving 11 bases between them. This CDR3 is 12 amino acids long. The CDR3 is CASTSTGYEQYF. For the CDR3, the DNA is TGTGCCAGCACCTCGACAGGTTACGAGCAGTACTTC.

This clone was seen only once. The V and J genes are TRBV6-5 and TRBJ1-2; tentatively, D is TRBD1 (5 bases). This CDR3 has 14 amino acids. CDR1 is MNHEY, CDR2 SVGAGI, per germline. Trimming pared 4 bases from V and 5 bases from J, leaving 14 bases between. The CDR3 sequence: CASSSRVGRYGYTF. In nucleotides, the CDR3 is TGTGCCAGCAGTTCCAGGGTAGGGAGGTATGGCTACACCTTC.